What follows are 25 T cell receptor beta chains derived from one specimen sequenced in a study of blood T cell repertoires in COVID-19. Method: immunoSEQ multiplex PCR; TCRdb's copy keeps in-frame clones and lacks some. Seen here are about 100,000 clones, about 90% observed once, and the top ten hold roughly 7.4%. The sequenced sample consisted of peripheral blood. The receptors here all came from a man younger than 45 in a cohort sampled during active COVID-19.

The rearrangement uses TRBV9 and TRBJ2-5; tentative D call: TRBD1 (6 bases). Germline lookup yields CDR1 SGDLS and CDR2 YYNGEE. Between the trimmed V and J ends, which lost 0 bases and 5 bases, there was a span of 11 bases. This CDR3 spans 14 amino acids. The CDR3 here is CASSVEGGLETQYF. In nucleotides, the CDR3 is TGTGCCAGCAGCGTAGAAGGGGGATTGGAGACCCAGTACTTC.

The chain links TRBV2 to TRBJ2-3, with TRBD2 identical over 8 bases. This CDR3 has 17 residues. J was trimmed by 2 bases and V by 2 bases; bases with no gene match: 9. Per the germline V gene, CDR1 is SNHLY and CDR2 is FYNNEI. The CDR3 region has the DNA TGTGCCAGCAGTGAACCAGCGGGGGCCGGTGACACAGATACGCAGTATTTT. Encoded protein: CASSEPAGAGDTDTQYF.

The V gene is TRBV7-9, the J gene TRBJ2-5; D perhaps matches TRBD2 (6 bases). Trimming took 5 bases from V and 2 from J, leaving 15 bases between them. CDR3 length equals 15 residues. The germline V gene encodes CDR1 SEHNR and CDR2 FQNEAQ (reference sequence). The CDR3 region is CASSNRDLGQETQYF. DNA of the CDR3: TGTGCCAGCAGCAACCGGGACTTGGGACAAGAGACCCAGTACTTC.

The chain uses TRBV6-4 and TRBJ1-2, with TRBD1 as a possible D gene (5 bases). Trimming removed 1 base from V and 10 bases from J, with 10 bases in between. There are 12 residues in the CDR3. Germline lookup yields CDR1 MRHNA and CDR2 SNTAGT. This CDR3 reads CASSDFDRDYTF. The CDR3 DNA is TGTGCCAGCAGTGACTTCGACAGAGACTACACCTTC.

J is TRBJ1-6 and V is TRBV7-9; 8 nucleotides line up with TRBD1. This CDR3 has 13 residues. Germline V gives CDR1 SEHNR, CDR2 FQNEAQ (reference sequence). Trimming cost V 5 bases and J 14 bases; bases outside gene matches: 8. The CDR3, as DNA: TGTGCCAGCAGCCGACAGGGGTCGGGTTCCCTCCACTTT. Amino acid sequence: CASSRQGSGSLHF. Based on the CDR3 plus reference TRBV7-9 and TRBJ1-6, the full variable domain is DTGVSQNPRHKITKRGQNVTFRCDPISEHNRLYWYRQTLGQGPEFLTYFQNEAQLEKSRLLSDRFSAERPKGSFSTLEIQRTEQGDSAMYLCASSRQGSGSLHFGNGTRLTVT.

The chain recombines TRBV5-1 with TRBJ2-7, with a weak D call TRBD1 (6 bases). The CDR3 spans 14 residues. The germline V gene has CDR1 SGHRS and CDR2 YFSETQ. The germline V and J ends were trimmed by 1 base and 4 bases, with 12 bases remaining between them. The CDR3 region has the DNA TGCGCCAGCAGCTTGACAGGGCCGTGGTACGAGCAGTACTTC. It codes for CASSLTGPWYEQYF.

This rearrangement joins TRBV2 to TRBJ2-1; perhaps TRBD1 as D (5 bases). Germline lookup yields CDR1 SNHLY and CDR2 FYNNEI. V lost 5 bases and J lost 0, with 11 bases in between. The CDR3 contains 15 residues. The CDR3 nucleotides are TGTGCCAGCAGTAACAGGTTGGGCTCCTACAATGAGCAGTTCTTC. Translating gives CASSNRLGSYNEQFF.

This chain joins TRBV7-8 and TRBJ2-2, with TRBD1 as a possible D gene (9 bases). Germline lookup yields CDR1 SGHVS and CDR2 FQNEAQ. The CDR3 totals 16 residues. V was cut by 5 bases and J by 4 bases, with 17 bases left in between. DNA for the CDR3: TGTGCCAGCAGCCGGGGGGGGACAGGGCGCACCGGGGAGCTGTTTTTT. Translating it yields CASSRGGTGRTGELFF.

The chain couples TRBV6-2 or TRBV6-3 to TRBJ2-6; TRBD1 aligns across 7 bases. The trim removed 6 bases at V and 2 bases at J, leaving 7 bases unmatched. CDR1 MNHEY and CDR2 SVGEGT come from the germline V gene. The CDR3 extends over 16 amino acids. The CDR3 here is CASSPTDRAGANVLTF. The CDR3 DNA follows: TGTGCCAGCAGCCCAACCGACAGGGCTGGGGCCAACGTCCTGACTTTC.

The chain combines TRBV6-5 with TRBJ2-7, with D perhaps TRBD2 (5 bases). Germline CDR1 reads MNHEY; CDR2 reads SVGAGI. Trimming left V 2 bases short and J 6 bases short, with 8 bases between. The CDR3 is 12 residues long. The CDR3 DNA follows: TGTGCCAGCAGTTACGGGAGCGTCGAGCAGTACTTC. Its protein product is CASSYGSVEQYF.

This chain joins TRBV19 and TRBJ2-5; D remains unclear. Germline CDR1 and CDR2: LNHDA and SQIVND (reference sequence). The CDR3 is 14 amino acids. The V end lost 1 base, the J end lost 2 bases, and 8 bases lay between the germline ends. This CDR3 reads CASSIGGQQETQYF. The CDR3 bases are TGTGCCAGTAGTATAGGTGGTCAGCAAGAGACCCAGTACTTC.

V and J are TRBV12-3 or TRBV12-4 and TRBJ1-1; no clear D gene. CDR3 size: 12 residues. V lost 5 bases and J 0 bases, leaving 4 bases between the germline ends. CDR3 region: CASSNMNTEAFF. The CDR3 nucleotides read TGTGCCAGCAGTAACATGAACACTGAAGCTTTCTTT.

CDR3 DNA sequence: TGTGCCTGGAGTGTAGGGGGCGGTTGGGACACTGAAGCTTTCTTT. Residues: CAWSVGGGWDTEAFF. The V call is TRBV30, the J call TRBJ1-1, with 7 positions matching TRBD1. J was trimmed by 3 bases and V by 0 bases; bases with no gene match: 7. This CDR3 contains 15 residues. Germline V gene sequence: CDR1 GTSNPN, CDR2 SVGIG (reference sequence).

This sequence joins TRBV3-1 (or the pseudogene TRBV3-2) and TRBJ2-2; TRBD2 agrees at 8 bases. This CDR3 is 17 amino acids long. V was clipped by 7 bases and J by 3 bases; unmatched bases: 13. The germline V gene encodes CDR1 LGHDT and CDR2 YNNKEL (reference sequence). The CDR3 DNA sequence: TGTGCCAGCACCGGGGGGCGAGCGGGGGTATACACCGGGGAGCTGTTTTTT. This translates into CASTGGRAGVYTGELFF.

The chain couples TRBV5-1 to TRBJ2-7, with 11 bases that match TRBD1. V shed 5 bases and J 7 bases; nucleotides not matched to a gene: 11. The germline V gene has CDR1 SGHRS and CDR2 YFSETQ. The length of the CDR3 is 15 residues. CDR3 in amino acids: CASRPGTGGSWEQYF. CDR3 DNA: TGCGCCAGCAGGCCCGGGACAGGGGGATCTTGGGAGCAGTACTTC.

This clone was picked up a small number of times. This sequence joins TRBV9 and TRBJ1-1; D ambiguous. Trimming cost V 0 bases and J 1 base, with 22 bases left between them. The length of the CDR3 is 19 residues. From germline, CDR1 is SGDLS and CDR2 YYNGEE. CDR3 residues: CASSVDADRYSSPNTEAFF. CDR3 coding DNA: TGTGCCAGCAGCGTAGACGCAGACCGTTATTCTAGTCCGAACACTGAAGCTTTCTTT.

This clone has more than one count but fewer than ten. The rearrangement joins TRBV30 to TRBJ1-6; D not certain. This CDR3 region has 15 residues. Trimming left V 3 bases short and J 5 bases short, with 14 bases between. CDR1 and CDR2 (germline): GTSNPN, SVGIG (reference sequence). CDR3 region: CAWRPGVLNNSPLHF. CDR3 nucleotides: TGTGCCTGGAGGCCCGGGGTCTTAAATAATTCACCCCTCCACTTT.

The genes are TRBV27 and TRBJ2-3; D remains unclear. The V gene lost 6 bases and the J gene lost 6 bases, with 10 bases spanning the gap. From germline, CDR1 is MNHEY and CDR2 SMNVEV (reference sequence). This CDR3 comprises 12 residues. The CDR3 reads CASRAPMDTQYF. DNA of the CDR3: TGTGCCAGCAGGGCCCCCATGGATACGCAGTATTTT.

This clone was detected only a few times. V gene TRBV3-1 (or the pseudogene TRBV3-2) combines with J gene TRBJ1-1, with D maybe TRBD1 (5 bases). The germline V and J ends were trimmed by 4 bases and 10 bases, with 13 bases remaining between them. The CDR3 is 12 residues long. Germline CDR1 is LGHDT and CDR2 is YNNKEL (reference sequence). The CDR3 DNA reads TGTGCCAGCAGCCCGGATGGGGGGTTAGCTTTCTTT. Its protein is CASSPDGGLAFF.

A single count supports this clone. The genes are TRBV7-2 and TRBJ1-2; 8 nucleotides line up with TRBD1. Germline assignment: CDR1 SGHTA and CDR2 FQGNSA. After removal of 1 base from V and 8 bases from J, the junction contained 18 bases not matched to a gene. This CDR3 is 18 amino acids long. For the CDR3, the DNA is TGTGCCAGCAGCTTAGACCCAGGGGGCAGGGGGCGTGATAACGGCTACACCTTC. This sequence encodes CASSLDPGGRGRDNGYTF. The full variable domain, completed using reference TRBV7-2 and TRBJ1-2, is GAGVSQSPSNKVTEKGKDVELRCDPISGHTALYWYRQSLGQGLEFLIYFQGNSAPDKSGLPSDRFSAERTGGSVSTLTIQRTQQEDSAVYLCASSLDPGGRGRDNGYTFGSGTRLTVV.

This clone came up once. For the CDR3, the DNA is TGTGCCTGGGGGAGACACTTCACCCTCCACTTT. Protein sequence: CAWGRHFTLHF. This chain links TRBV30 with TRBJ1-6; D is unresolved. Germline V gives CDR1 GTSNPN, CDR2 SVGIG (reference sequence). V lost 5 bases, J lost 14 bases, and 13 bases lay in between. The CDR3 length is 11 residues.

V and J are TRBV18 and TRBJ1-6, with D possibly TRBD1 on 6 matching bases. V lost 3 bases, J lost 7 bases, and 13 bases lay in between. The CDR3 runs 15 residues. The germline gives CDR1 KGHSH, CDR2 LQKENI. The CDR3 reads CASSPRDILNSPLHF. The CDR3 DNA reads TGTGCCAGCTCACCTAGGGACATCCTCAATTCACCCCTCCACTTT.

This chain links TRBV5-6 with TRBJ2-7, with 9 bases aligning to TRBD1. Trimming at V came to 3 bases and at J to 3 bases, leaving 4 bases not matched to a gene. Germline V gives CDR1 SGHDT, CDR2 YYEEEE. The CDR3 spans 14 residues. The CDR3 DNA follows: TGTGCCAGCAGCTCGGGGACAGGGATCTACGAGCAGTACTTC. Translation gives CASSSGTGIYEQYF.

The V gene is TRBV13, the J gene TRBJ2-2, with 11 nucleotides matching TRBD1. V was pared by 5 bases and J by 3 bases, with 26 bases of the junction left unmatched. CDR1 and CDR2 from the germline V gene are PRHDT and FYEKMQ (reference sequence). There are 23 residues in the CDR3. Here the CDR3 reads CASSLLSAPPGQGAQGDTGELFF. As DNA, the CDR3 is TGTGCCAGCAGCCTCCTATCAGCACCCCCCGGACAGGGGGCGCAGGGCGACACCGGGGAGCTGTTTTTT. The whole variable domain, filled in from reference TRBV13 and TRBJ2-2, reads AAGVIQSPRHLIKEKRETATLKCYPIPRHDTVYWYQQGPGQDPQFLISFYEKMQSDKGSIPDRFSAQQFSDYHSELNMSSLELGDSALYFCASSLLSAPPGQGAQGDTGELFFGEGSRLTVL.

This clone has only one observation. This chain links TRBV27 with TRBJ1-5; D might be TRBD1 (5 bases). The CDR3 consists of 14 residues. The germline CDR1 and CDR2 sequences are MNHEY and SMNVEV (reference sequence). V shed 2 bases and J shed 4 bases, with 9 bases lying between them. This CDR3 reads CASSLAGTNQPQHF. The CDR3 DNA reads TGTGCCAGCAGTTTAGCAGGGACTAATCAGCCCCAGCATTTT.